This is a list of T cell receptor beta chains from one sample in a study of shared clonotypes between healthy human individuals. Method: immunoSEQ multiplex PCR; TCRdb's copy keeps in-frame clones and lacks some. The table has some 1.5 million clones, 95% to 99% seen once. Sequenced: naive CD4+ T cells sorted from blood. The source is a man aged 30 to 45 in good health. CDR3s include the opening cysteine and the closing phenylalanine or tryptophan. The D gene is left open where the match is weak. A clone size is listed for some rows: how often the clone was seen (once, few, many), or a class if it is expanded.

-	-	11	TRBJ1-5	TRBV20-1	CSVSGAQPQHF	TGCAGCGTCAGCGGCGCGCAGCCCCAGCATTTT
-	-	13	TRBJ1-3	TRBV7-3	CASSSASGNTIYF	TGTGCCAGCAGCTCAGCCTCTGGAAACACCATATATTTT
-	TRBD2	12	TRBJ2-1	TRBV5-1	CASSHPGLAPFF	TGCGCCAGCAGCCACCCGGGACTAGCGCCGTTCTTC
-	-	13	TRBJ2-3	TRBV2	CANSRSGAATQYF	TGTGCCAACTCCCGCTCGGGAGCAGCTACGCAGTATTTT
-	-	13	TRBJ1-5	TRBV29-1	CSVGGASNQPQHF	TGCAGCGTTGGGGGCGCGAGCAATCAGCCCCAGCATTTT
-	-	13	TRBJ2-3	TRBV7-3	CASRGTNTDTQYF	TGTGCCAGTCGGGGGACAAACACAGATACGCAGTATTTT
-	TRBD1	16	TRBJ2-7	TRBV15	CATSRDFGDRGYEQYF	TGTGCCACCAGCAGAGATTTCGGGGACAGGGGCTACGAGCAGTACTTC
-	-	11	TRBJ2-7	TRBV5-1	CASSFDYEQYF	TGCGCCAGCAGCTTTGACTACGAGCAGTACTTC
-	-	15	TRBJ1-1	TRBV6-6	CASSPLPGVNTEAFF	TGTGCCAGCAGTCCCCTGCCGGGCGTGAACACTGAAGCTTTCTTT
-	-	16	TRBJ2-5	TRBV28	CASSPLTGPLGETQYF	TGTGCCAGCAGTCCCCTGACCGGGCCCCTGGGAGAGACCCAGTACTTC
-	-	14	TRBJ2-3	TRBV7-9	CASSPKGVGDTQYF	TGTGCCAGCAGCCCCAAGGGGGTCGGTGATACGCAGTATTTT
-	-	12	TRBJ2-7	TRBV7-2	CASSLQGYEQYF	TGTGCCAGCAGCTTACAGGGGTACGAGCAGTACTTC
-	TRBD1	15	TRBJ1-5	TRBV9	CASSAGQTHNQPQHF	TGTGCCAGCAGCGCGGGACAGACTCACAATCAGCCCCAGCATTTT
once	-	16	TRBJ2-5	TRBV18	CASSVLARPARETQYF	TGTGCCAGCTCAGTGTTGGCTCGGCCTGCTAGGGAGACCCAGTACTTC
once	-	15	TRBJ2-7	TRBV10-2	CASSESTGGIEEQYF	TGCGCCAGCAGTGAGTCGACAGGAGGAATCGAAGAGCAGTACTTC
-	-	15	TRBJ2-2	TRBV28	CASSSPGTFTGELFF	TGTGCCAGCAGTTCCCCTGGGACCTTCACCGGGGAGCTGTTTTTT
-	TRBD1	17	TRBJ2-2	TRBV10-1	CASSDYQGQANTGELFF	TGCGCCAGCAGTGATTACCAGGGACAGGCGAACACCGGGGAGCTGTTTTTT
-	TRBD2	17	TRBJ2-7	TRBV7-9	CASSPSGQLANHYEQYF	TGTGCCAGCAGCCCTAGTGGTCAACTAGCGAACCACTACGAGCAGTACTTC
-	-	12	TRBJ2-5	TRBV19	CASSPTAETQYF	TGTGCCAGTAGTCCGACCGCGGAGACCCAGTACTTC
-	-	17	TRBJ1-1	TRBV5-1	CASSLQRGGIMNTEAFF	TGCGCCAGCAGCCTGCAACGCGGAGGGATTATGAACACTGAAGCTTTCTTT